Below are 28 T cell receptor beta chains sequenced from a single sample in a study of CDR3 diversity in severe acne (dated by TCRdb to the late 2010s). Library generation was performed with PCR. Sequencer: Illumina HiSeq 2000. Using fastp at Q25 and MiXCR, TCRdb reprocessed the public reads and kept productive beta chains. Records with the same CDR3 protein are collapsed into one entry carrying the most frequent genes and DNA. The sample table shows about 98,000 distinct CDR3 sequences, and approximately 47% are seen once. The ten biggest clones cover over 10% of the sample. The sequencing input was blood. The receptors come from a male donor with acne.

Details on this clonotype: A much larger clone sits a single nucleotide away, making a read error possible. This CDR3 is missing its conserved last phenylalanine or tryptophan, likely due to a read error. J is TRBJ1-1 and V is TRBV10-3; 10 bases align to TRBD1. Germline values: CDR1 ENHRY, CDR2 SYGVKD. CDR3 length equals 14 residues. The J segment lost 7 bases and the V segment lost 6 bases, leaving 8 bases of the junction unmatched. The CDR3 loop reads CAIRGADRGLEAFL. The CDR3 DNA reads TGTGCCATCAGGGGAGCCGACAGGGGGCTTGAAGCTTTCTTA.

CDR3 nucleotides: TGTGCCAGCAGCGGGACCGGAGAGACCCAGTACTTC. It encodes CASSGTGETQYF. The chain links TRBV2 to TRBJ2-5; D might be TRBD1 or TRBD2, each matching 5 bases. Germline CDR1 and CDR2: SNHLY and FYNNEI. This CDR3 has 12 amino acids. V dropped 6 bases and J dropped 4 bases, with 9 bases sitting between them.

This clonotype turned up a few times. The chain uses TRBV28 and TRBJ2-1, with D possibly being TRBD2 (5 bases). CDR1 and CDR2 (germline): MDHEN, SYDVKM. The CDR3 totals 14 residues. Trimming stripped 3 bases from V and 8 bases from J, with 14 bases between. The CDR3 loop is CASSLVGETDEQFF. The DNA for the CDR3 is TGTGCCAGCAGTTTGGTGGGAGAGACGGATGAGCAGTTCTTC.

For this clonotype: In this CDR3 the conserved last residue, phenylalanine or tryptophan, is missing, so a read error is likely. The chain's CDR3 is CSVPGRTTDNEQFC. The CDR3 DNA reads as TGCAGCGTTCCGGGACGTACCACCGACAATGAGCAGTTCTGC. This rearrangement joins TRBV29-1 to TRBJ2-1; the D call may be TRBD1 or TRBD2 (5 bases each). Trimming took 5 bases from V and 5 from J, leaving 16 bases between them. CDR1 is SQVTM, CDR2 ANQGSEA, per germline. This CDR3 contains 14 residues.

This sequence joins TRBV2 and TRBJ2-2; D remains ambiguous. The CDR3 contains 14 residues. Trimming took off 7 bases at V and 0 bases at J, with 9 bases between the two ends. Germline lookup yields CDR1 SNHLY and CDR2 FYNNEI. The CDR3 spells CASTRRTNTGELFF. In DNA form, the CDR3 reads TGTGCCAGCACACGCAGAACGAACACCGGGGAGCTGTTTTTT.

As concerns this clonotype: The junction and the germline gene differ at one end; a read error may be behind it. The chain is built from TRBV30 and TRBJ1-4, with unresolved D. The CDR3 loop spans 16 amino acids. CDR1 is GTSNPN and CDR2 is SVGIG in the germline V gene (reference sequence). The CDR3 nucleotides are TGTGTCTGGAGTGCGACGGTCCTCCCAACTAATGAAAAACTGTTTTTT. As protein: CVWSATVLPTNEKLFF.

This clonotype was recorded only once. The CDR3 nucleotides are TGCGCCAGCAGCCAAGTCCTCGGACTAGCGGGAGTCCGAGAGACCCAGTACTTC. It encodes CASSQVLGLAGVRETQYF. This chain uses TRBV4-1 with TRBJ2-5; 13 bases are a match to TRBD2. The CDR3 is 18 residues long. Germline-derived CDR1 and CDR2 are MGHRA and YSYEKL. The J segment lost 4 bases and the V segment lost 1 base, leaving 9 bases of the junction unmatched.

This clonotype was counted only a few times. The V and J genes are TRBV6-1 and TRBJ2-5; perhaps D is TRBD1 or TRBD2 (5 bases each). V lost 5 bases and J lost 5, with 21 bases in between. Germline V gives CDR1 MNHNS, CDR2 SASEGT. The CDR3 loop spans 16 amino acids. CDR3 in amino acids: CASSLEWDPSAETQYF. CDR3 nucleotide sequence: TGTGCCAGCAGTCTAGAGTGGGACCCCAGCGCGGAGACCCAGTACTTC.

V and J are TRBV24-1 and TRBJ1-2; D call uncertain. The V end lost 3 bases, the J end lost 6 bases, and 7 bases lay between the germline ends. This CDR3 is 12 amino acids long. Germline V gene lookup returns CDR1 KGHDR and CDR2 SFDVKD. In DNA form, the CDR3 reads TGTGCCACCAGTGATGCCGGTGATGGCTACACCTTC. Amino acids: CATSDAGDGYTF.

J is TRBJ1-6 and V is TRBV27; TRBD1 matches at 7 bases. Germline lookup yields CDR1 MNHEY and CDR2 SMNVEV (reference sequence). The CDR3 covers 17 residues. V lost 6 bases, J lost 4 bases, and 12 bases stayed unmatched. In DNA, the CDR3 is TGTGCCAGCAGCCCAACGGCAGGGGGTCCATATAATTCACCCCTCCACTTT. This gives the protein CASSPTAGGPYNSPLHF.

The gene calls are TRBV7-9 and TRBJ1-2; D might be TRBD1 (5 bases). Germline V gene data show CDR1 as SEHNR and CDR2 as FQNEAQ (reference sequence). The V end lost 3 bases, the J end lost 3 bases, and 11 bases lay between the germline ends. This CDR3 comprises 14 residues. The CDR3: CASSLGDPDYGYTF. CDR3 bases: TGTGCCAGCAGCTTGGGGGACCCCGACTATGGCTACACCTTC. Looking up the rest from reference TRBV7-9 and TRBJ1-2 gives the full variable domain: DTGVSQNPRHKITKRGQNVTFRCDPISEHNRLYWYRQTLGQGPEFLTYFQNEAQLEKSRLLSDRFSAERPKGSFSTLEIQRTEQGDSAMYLCASSLGDPDYGYTFGSGTRLTVV.

The rearrangement links TRBV15 to TRBJ2-2; TRBD1 matches 7 bases. CDR3 length equals 16 residues. The germline CDR1 and CDR2 sequences are LNHNV and YYDKDF (reference sequence). J lost 1 base, V lost 3 bases, and 5 bases had no gene match. The CDR3 DNA reads TGTGCCACCAGCAGCCAGGGGGAAAAGAACACCGGGGAGCTGTTTTTT. This sequence encodes CATSSQGEKNTGELFF.

The V call is TRBV11-2, the J call TRBJ2-7; D unclear. CDR1 and CDR2 (germline): SGHAT, FQNNGV. The CDR3 totals 14 residues. V shed 5 bases and J shed 2 bases, with 13 bases lying between them. In DNA, the CDR3 is TGTGCCAGCAGCGGGCAGTTAGTCCCCTACGAGCAGTACTTC. Its translation is CASSGQLVPYEQYF. The full variable domain, completed using reference TRBV11-2 and TRBJ2-7, is EAGVAQSPRYKIIEKRQSVAFWCNPISGHATLYWYQQILGQGPKLLIQFQNNGVVDDSQLPKDRFSAERLKGVDSTLKIQPAKLEDSAVYLCASSGQLVPYEQYFGPGTRLTVT.

The sample holds many counts of this clonotype. The V call is TRBV29-1, the J call TRBJ1-2; D is possibly TRBD1 (6 bases). Trimming stripped 6 bases from V and 2 bases from J, with 13 bases between. Germline-derived CDR1 and CDR2 are SQVTM and ANQGSEA. This CDR3 spans 13 amino acids. The CDR3 region has the DNA TGCAGCGTGGTGACGGGACACAACTATGGCTACACCTTC. Its protein is CSVVTGHNYGYTF. Drawing the rest from reference TRBV29-1 and TRBJ1-2, the complete variable domain is SAVISQKPSRDICQRGTSLTIQCQVDSQVTMMFWYRQQPGQSLTLIATANQGSEATYESGFVIDKFPISRPNLTFSTLTVSNMSPEDSSIYLCSVVTGHNYGYTFGSGTRLTVV.

On this clonotype: Because the CDR3 is missing its conserved closing phenylalanine or tryptophan, this is likely a read error. This sequence joins TRBV19 and TRBJ1-1; D remains ambiguous. The CDR3 spans 14 residues. The V gene lost 1 base and the J gene lost 1 base, with 7 bases spanning the gap. CDR1 is LNHDA, CDR2 SQIVND, per germline (reference sequence). Here the CDR3 reads CASSIGTANTEAFS. CDR3 DNA: TGTGCCAGTAGTATAGGTACGGCGAACACTGAAGCTTTCTCT.

The chain has TRBV25-1 and TRBJ1-2; D perhaps matches TRBD1 (6 bases). The CDR3 runs to 14 residues. Germline CDR1 MGHDK, CDR2 SYGVNS. V was shortened by 6 bases and J by 6 bases, with 17 bases between the two germline ends. CDR3 coding DNA: TGTGCCAGCAGCAATACAGGGCAACTGGATGGCTACACCTTC. Protein product: CASSNTGQLDGYTF.

This clonotype has more than one count but fewer than ten. The CDR3 loop reads CAVQLAGLNEQYF. CDR3 nucleotides: TGTGCCGTTCAACTAGCAGGCCTGAATGAGCAGTATTTT. V gene TRBV10-3 combines with J gene TRBJ2-3; possible D gene TRBD2, 6 bases. V lost 11 bases and J 11 bases, leaving 23 bases between the germline ends. Germline V lookup: CDR1 ENHRY, CDR2 SYGVKD. CDR3 length equals 13 residues.

This clonotype was detected a few times. The DNA for the CDR3 is TGTGCCAGCAGCCGAGACGGGGGCCATCAGCCCCAGCATTTT. This codes for CASSRDGGHQPQHF. The rearrangement uses TRBV3-1 and TRBJ1-5; possible D gene TRBD1, 6 bases. This CDR3 region has 14 residues. V was trimmed by 4 bases and J by 5 bases, leaving 12 bases between them. CDR1 and CDR2 (germline): LGHDT, YNNKEL (reference sequence).

The count of this clonotype is one. The rearrangement joins TRBV9 to TRBJ2-1; 10 bases map to TRBD2. This CDR3 spans 17 amino acids. Germline-derived CDR1 and CDR2 are SGDLS and YYNGEE. V gave up 3 bases and J gave up 4 bases; unmatched junction bases: 10. The CDR3 nucleotides read TGTGCCAGCAGCGCTGGGGCCGGGACTAGCGTTTACAATGAGCAGTTCTTC. It specifies CASSAGAGTSVYNEQFF.

This sequence joins TRBV5-1 and TRBJ2-7, with TRBD2 identical over 7 bases. CDR1 SGHRS and CDR2 YFSETQ come from the germline V gene. J lost 6 bases, V lost 1 base, and 10 bases had no gene match. The CDR3 runs to 15 residues. The DNA of the CDR3 is TGCGCCAGCAGCTTGATCGCGGGAGAGGGGAGCGAGCAGTACTTC. The encoded protein is CASSLIAGEGSEQYF.

The chain carries TRBV10-3 and TRBJ1-4; the D gene is possibly TRBD1 (6 bases). V was trimmed by 6 bases and J by 15 bases, leaving 17 bases between them. The germline gives CDR1 ENHRY, CDR2 SYGVKD. The CDR3 extends over 12 amino acids. The CDR3 region has the DNA TGTGCCATCAGCGCCGAGACAGGTGTAATGTTTTTT. Translated, it gives CAISAETGVMFF.

The chain joins TRBV4-3 to TRBJ2-7; D remains ambiguous. The germline gives CDR1 LGHNA, CDR2 YSLEER. The CDR3 covers 13 residues. Trimming shortened V by 0 bases and J by 7 bases, and 10 bases separated the two germline ends. The CDR3 region has the DNA TGCGCCAGCAGCCAAGATCCGTCGGCGGAGCAGTACTTC. Its protein is CASSQDPSAEQYF.

This clonotype was recorded once. An end of the junction differs from the germline gene, which may be a read error. This chain uses TRBV7-2 with TRBJ2-7; either TRBD1 or TRBD2 may supply D (5 bases each). This CDR3 spans 14 amino acids. Germline V CDR1 and CDR2: SGHTA, FQGNSA. CDR3 bases: TGCGCCAGCAGCCAAGAGAGGGGATCCTACGAGCAGTACTTC. The encoded protein is CASSQERGSYEQYF. Full variable domain (rest looked up from reference TRBV7-2 and TRBJ2-7): GAGVSQSPSNKVTEKGKDVELRCDPISGHTALYWYRQSLGQGLEFLIYFQGNSAPDKSGLPSDRFSAERTGGSVSTLTIQRTQQEDSAVYLCASSQERGSYEQYFGPGTRLTVT.

This clonotype showed up many times. The chain carries TRBV7-3 and TRBJ2-7, with TRBD2 matching over 14 bases. Germline CDR1 reads SGHTA; CDR2 reads FQGTGA. CDR3 length equals 14 residues. V lost 4 bases, J lost 11 bases, and 7 bases stayed unmatched. The CDR3 sequence: CASSSPGLAGVKYF. CDR3 coding DNA: TGTGCCAGCAGCTCTCCGGGACTAGCGGGAGTTAAGTACTTC.

Concerning this clonotype itself: This could be a read error, since a much larger clone is one nucleotide away. The CDR3 does not end in the conserved phenylalanine or tryptophan, so this is likely a read error. The rearrangement uses TRBV19 and TRBJ1-1; D remains unclear. Germline CDR1 reads LNHDA; CDR2 reads SQIVND (reference sequence). Trimming cost V 3 bases and J 1 base, with 6 bases left between them. The CDR3 spans 13 residues. CDR3 in amino acids: CASSIGQNTEAFL. DNA for the CDR3: TGTGCCAGTAGTATTGGGCAGAACACTGAAGCTTTCCTT.

This clonotype has more than one count but fewer than ten. The chain is built from TRBV7-6 and TRBJ1-4; a possible D gene is TRBD1 (6 bases). V was pared by 5 bases and J by 5 bases, with 15 bases between. The CDR3 length is 15 residues. Germline lookup yields CDR1 SGHVS and CDR2 FNYEAQ. CDR3 sequence: CASSPRNRVNEKLFF. For the CDR3, the DNA is TGTGCCAGCAGCCCAAGGAACAGGGTGAATGAAAAACTGTTTTTT.

The chain combines TRBV10-3 with TRBJ1-2; 7 bases are shared with TRBD1. J was trimmed by 8 bases and V by 8 bases; bases with no gene match: 17. CDR3 length: 15 amino acids. Germline CDR1 and CDR2: ENHRY and SYGVKD. The CDR3 sequence is CAIANTGAPSAGYTF. CDR3 DNA sequence: TGTGCCATCGCTAATACAGGGGCCCCTTCTGCCGGCTACACCTTC.

For the CDR3, the DNA is TGTGCCAGCAGCTTACTAGCGGGGCCCTGGGAGAGCTCTGGGGCCAACGTCCTGACTTTC. This sequence encodes CASSLLAGPWESSGANVLTF. The chain carries TRBV5-6 and TRBJ2-6; 10 bases line up with TRBD2. This CDR3 comprises 20 residues. Germline V lookup: CDR1 SGHDT, CDR2 YYEEEE. Trimming at V came to 2 bases and at J to 0 bases, leaving 11 bases not matched to a gene.